This T cell receptor (beta chain) appears in the sequencing data of a study of siplizumab effects on memory and regulatory T cells. Study results and limitations: In unstimulated cells, naive T cells appeared more diverse than memory T cells and seemed major alloresponse contributors. The average Treg-derived proportion among mappable alloreactive CD4+ clones was 68.8% with siplizumab versus 26.9% in controls.

With respect to this clone: What it binds is unknown.

Assay used: immunoSEQ multiplex PCR; TCRdb lists only in-frame clones, some missing. The table records about 100,000 clones, 91% of them present only once. Trimming took off 7 bases at V and 4 bases at J, with 20 bases between the two ends. The CDR3 spans 16 residues. In germline, CDR1 is MDHEN, CDR2 SYDVKM. V gene TRBV28 combines with J gene TRBJ2-1, with D possibly being TRBD1 (5 bases). The sequence came from a human donor in good health. Source material: CD4+ T cells sorted from blood. This CDR3 reads CASTLGVRPRYNEQFF. CDR3 DNA: TGTGCCAGCACCTTAGGGGTCCGCCCACGTTACAATGAGCAGTTCTTC.